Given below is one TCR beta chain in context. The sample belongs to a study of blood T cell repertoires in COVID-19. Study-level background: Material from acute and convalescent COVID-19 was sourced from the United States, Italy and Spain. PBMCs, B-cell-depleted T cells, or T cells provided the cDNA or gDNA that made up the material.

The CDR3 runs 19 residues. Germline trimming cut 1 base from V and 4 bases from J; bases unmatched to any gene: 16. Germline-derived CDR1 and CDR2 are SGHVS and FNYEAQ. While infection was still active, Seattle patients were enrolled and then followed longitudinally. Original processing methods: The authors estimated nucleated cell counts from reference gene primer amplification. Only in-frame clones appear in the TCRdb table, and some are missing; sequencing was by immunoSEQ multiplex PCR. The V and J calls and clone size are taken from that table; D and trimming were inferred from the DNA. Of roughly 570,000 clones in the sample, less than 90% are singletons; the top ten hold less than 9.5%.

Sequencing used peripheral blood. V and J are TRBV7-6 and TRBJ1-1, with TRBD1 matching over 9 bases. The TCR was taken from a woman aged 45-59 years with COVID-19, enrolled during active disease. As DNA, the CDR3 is TGTGCCAGCAGCTTAGGGCCCTATACAGGGGGCGGGGGAAGCACTGAAGCTTTCTTT. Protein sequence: CASSLGPYTGGGGSTEAFF.